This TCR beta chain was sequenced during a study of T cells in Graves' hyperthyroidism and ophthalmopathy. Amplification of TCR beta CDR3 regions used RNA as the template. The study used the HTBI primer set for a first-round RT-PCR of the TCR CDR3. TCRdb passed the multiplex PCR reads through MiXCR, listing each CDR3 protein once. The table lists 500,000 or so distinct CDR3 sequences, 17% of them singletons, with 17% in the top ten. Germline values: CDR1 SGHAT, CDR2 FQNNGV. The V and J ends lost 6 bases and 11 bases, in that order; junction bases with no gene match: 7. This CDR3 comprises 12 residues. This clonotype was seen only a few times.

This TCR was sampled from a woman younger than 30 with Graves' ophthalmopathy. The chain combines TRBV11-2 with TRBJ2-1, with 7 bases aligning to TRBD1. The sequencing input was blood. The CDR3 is CASRSDRVKQFF. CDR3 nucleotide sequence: TGTGCCAGCAGATCCGACAGGGTGAAGCAGTTCTTC. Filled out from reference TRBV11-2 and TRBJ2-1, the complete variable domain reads EAGVAQSPRYKIIEKRQSVAFWCNPISGHATLYWYQQILGQGPKLLIQFQNNGVVDDSQLPKDRFSAERLKGVDSTLKIQPAKLEDSAVYLCASRSDRVKQFFGPGTRLTVL.